Following are 13 T cell receptor beta chains from one sample sequenced in a study of T cell responses to AZD1222 COVID-19 vaccine (dated by TCRdb to about 2021). The library was made by the immunoSEQ multiplex PCR assay. Imported from immuneACCESS, the table was reduced by TCRdb to in-frame sequences with V and J called. These copies leave out some clones; in studies compared against another copy, an unresolved V gene accounts for under half, and the cause of the remainder is not known. The sample yields about 160,000 clones; 85% to 95% were counted once. 5.1% of the sample is in the top ten clones. The time point label on this specimen signifies: about 28 days (+/-7) after the second vaccine dose. The starting material was peripheral blood, obtained 28 days after the second AZD1222 dose. These TCRs come from an adult who received the AZD1222 COVID-19 vaccine.

The CDR3 region has the DNA TGTGCCAAAGTGAGGGGCGTGTGGCAGTACTTC. Its protein is CAKVRGVWQYF. The chain employs TRBV10-3 and TRBJ2-7, with D perhaps given as TRBD1 or TRBD2 (5 bases each). The CDR3 is 11 amino acids. Germline lookup yields CDR1 ENHRY and CDR2 SYGVKD. V lost 10 bases and J lost 9, with 16 bases in between.

This rearrangement joins TRBV5-1 to TRBJ2-2; D uncertain. The CDR3 is made up of 16 amino acids. V lost 0 bases to trimming and J lost 0 bases, with 9 bases between them. Looked up from germline, CDR1 is SGHRS and CDR2 is YFSETQ. The CDR3 DNA sequence: TGCGCCAGCAGCTTGGCCTTGGGGTCGAACACCGGGGAGCTGTTTTTT. Protein sequence: CASSLALGSNTGELFF.

The CDR3 region is CASSYYAGSTGELFF. The CDR3 DNA reads as TGTGCCAGCAGTTACTACGCAGGGAGCACCGGGGAGCTGTTTTTT. V gene TRBV6-5 combines with J gene TRBJ2-2; D may be TRBD1 or TRBD2 (5 bases each). CDR1 is MNHEY and CDR2 is SVGAGI in the germline V gene. The CDR3 loop spans 15 amino acids. V was trimmed by 1 base and J by 4 bases, leaving 10 bases between them.

The V call is TRBV5-4, the J call TRBJ1-6; D call uncertain. The CDR3 covers 15 residues. V dropped 0 bases and J dropped 9 bases, with 13 bases sitting between them. The germline CDR1 and CDR2 sequences are SGHNT and YYREEE (reference sequence). The CDR3 bases are TGTGCCAGCAGCTTGGAGGTGGAGGGAATTTCACCCCTCCACTTT. This translates into CASSLEVEGISPLHF.

The chain has TRBV2 and TRBJ1-2; unclear D gene. Trimming pared 4 bases from V and 0 bases from J, leaving 9 bases between. Germline V CDR1 and CDR2: SNHLY, FYNNEI. This CDR3 comprises 14 residues. The CDR3 is CASSGLGSNYGYTF. CDR3 bases: TGTGCCAGCAGTGGATTAGGTTCTAACTATGGCTACACCTTC.

The V call is TRBV5-6, the J call TRBJ2-1, with D possibly being TRBD1 (6 bases). Germline CDR1 reads SGHDT; CDR2 reads YYEEEE. V lost 0 bases and J lost 2, with 12 bases in between. The CDR3 has 16 amino acids. The CDR3 is CASSLDVGATYNEQFF. CDR3 DNA: TGTGCCAGCAGCTTGGATGTGGGGGCTACCTACAATGAGCAGTTCTTC.

This clone came up once. V usage is TRBV10-3 and J usage is TRBJ2-3; D gene ambiguous. The ends were cut back, 3 bases at V and 0 bases at J, with 7 bases in the middle. CDR1 ENHRY and CDR2 SYGVKD come from the germline V gene. The CDR3 extends over 14 amino acids. CDR3 coding DNA: TGTGCCATCAGTGATTCAGGAAGCACAGATACGCAGTATTTT. It codes for CAISDSGSTDTQYF.

The J gene is TRBJ1-6, the V gene TRBV10-2; D remains ambiguous. Looked up from germline, CDR1 is WSHSY and CDR2 is SAAADI. There are 13 residues in the CDR3. V lost 3 bases and J lost 15, with 15 bases in between. This CDR3 is CASSDPYIQYLHF. As DNA, the CDR3 is TGCGCCAGCAGTGACCCTTATATTCAGTACCTCCACTTT.

The V and J genes are TRBV19 and TRBJ2-3; D is perhaps TRBD1 or TRBD2 (6 bases each). Looked up from germline, CDR1 is LNHDA and CDR2 is SQIVND (reference sequence). Between the trimmed V and J ends, which lost 4 bases and 3 bases, there was a span of 17 bases. This CDR3 spans 16 amino acids. The CDR3 protein is CASSTIRGVGTDTQYF. CDR3 in DNA: TGTGCCAGTAGTACAATTAGGGGGGTAGGTACAGATACGCAGTATTTT.

This clone was seen just once. The rearrangement uses TRBV6-5 and TRBJ2-7, with D possibly TRBD2 on 5 matching bases. The V gene lost 11 bases and the J gene lost 3 bases, with 14 bases spanning the gap. The length of the CDR3 is 12 residues. Germline V lookup: CDR1 MNHEY, CDR2 SVGAGI. Here the CDR3 reads CAVAGRNYEQYF. The DNA of the CDR3 is TGTGCCGTCGCGGGCCGAAACTACGAGCAGTACTTC.

V and J are TRBV27 and TRBJ1-5; TRBD1 might be the D (6 bases). This CDR3 comprises 17 residues. CDR1 is MNHEY and CDR2 is SMNVEV in the germline V gene (reference sequence). Deletions cut 5 bases from V and 0 bases from J, with 17 bases between. The CDR3 loop reads CASSPIGGGYSNQPQHF. CDR3 nucleotide sequence: TGTGCCAGCAGTCCCATCGGGGGGGGCTATAGCAATCAGCCCCAGCATTTT.

J is TRBJ2-2 and V is TRBV11-3; TRBD1 matches at 7 bases. Trimming cost V 3 bases and J 1 base; bases outside gene matches: 2. This CDR3 has 15 amino acids. The germline CDR1 and CDR2 sequences are SGHNT and YENEEA. CDR3 coding DNA: TGTGCCAGCAGCTTCCGACAGGGGAACACCGGGGAGCTGTTTTTT. Protein sequence: CASSFRQGNTGELFF.

The chain has TRBV25-1 and TRBJ1-2; a weak D match, TRBD1 (6 bases). The CDR3 extends over 16 amino acids. Trimming removed 3 bases at V and 0 bases at J, with 14 bases between. CDR1 is MGHDK and CDR2 is SYGVNS in the germline V gene. CDR3 sequence reads: CASSDLRQDPNYGYTF. CDR3 DNA sequence: TGTGCCAGCAGTGACTTGAGACAGGACCCTAACTATGGCTACACCTTC.